The 29 T cell receptor beta chains in this list originate from one sample, sequenced in a study of cytotoxic CD8 clonotypes in ibrutinib-treated CLL. Some clones are missing from TCRdb's copy, which holds only in-frame ones; the method was immunoSEQ multiplex PCR. The sample carries over 200,000 clones, 65% to 80% recorded once. The sequencing here drew on PBMCs, taken after 12 months of ibrutinib treatment. Receptors were obtained from a human donor with chronic lymphocytic leukemia.

This chain connects TRBV5-1 to TRBJ2-1, with 14 nucleotides matching TRBD2. CDR3 length: 17 residues. Per germline, CDR1 SGHRS and CDR2 YFSETQ. V trimming: 4 bases; J trimming: 0 bases; junction bases outside the gene matches: 3. The chain's CDR3 is CASSGTSGGSSYNEQFF. In DNA, the CDR3 is TGCGCCAGCAGCGGGACTAGCGGGGGAAGCTCCTACAATGAGCAGTTCTTC.

The sample holds one count of this clone. The chain carries TRBV5-1 and TRBJ2-1; possibly TRBD1 for D (6 bases). Looked up from germline, CDR1 is SGHRS and CDR2 is YFSETQ. The V end lost 3 bases, the J end lost 5 bases, and 9 bases lay between the germline ends. CDR3 length: 13 amino acids. The CDR3 DNA reads TGCGCCAGCAGCTGGGGGCCTAACAATGAGCAGTTCTTC. Amino acids: CASSWGPNNEQFF.

The chain recombines TRBV5-1 with TRBJ2-7; D perhaps matches TRBD1 (5 bases). Trimming took off 5 bases at V and 2 bases at J, with 11 bases between the two ends. This CDR3 contains 13 residues. CDR1 SGHRS and CDR2 YFSETQ come from the germline V gene. The CDR3 loop is CASRPTGTYEQYF. DNA for the CDR3: TGCGCCAGCAGGCCCACAGGAACCTACGAGCAGTACTTC.

The count of this clone is one. This chain uses TRBV9 with TRBJ2-1; TRBD2 matches at 11 bases. CDR1 SGDLS and CDR2 YYNGEE come from the germline V gene. The V segment lost 4 bases and the J segment 10 bases; nucleotides outside the gene matches: 7. The CDR3 contains 14 residues. The CDR3 protein is CASSLTSGRYEQFF. Here the CDR3 DNA reads TGTGCCAGCAGCCTTACTAGCGGGAGATACGAGCAGTTCTTC.

The rearrangement links TRBV7-2 to TRBJ2-3; D might be TRBD2 (5 bases). The germline V and J ends were trimmed by 8 bases and 5 bases, with 11 bases remaining between them. Germline V CDR1 and CDR2: SGHTA, FQGNSA. The CDR3 is 12 amino acids. The CDR3 DNA is TGTGCCAGCGGGAGCCGGAGAGATACGCAGTATTTT. It encodes CASGSRRDTQYF.

This chain links TRBV30 with TRBJ2-7; D gene unclear. V was shortened by 0 bases and J by 4 bases, with 10 bases between the two germline ends. The CDR3 covers 13 residues. In germline, CDR1 is GTSNPN, CDR2 SVGIG (reference sequence). This chain's CDR3 is CAWSVPGVYEQYF. CDR3 DNA: TGTGCCTGGAGTGTACCAGGAGTGTACGAGCAGTACTTC. Full variable domain (missing parts from reference TRBV30 and TRBJ2-7): SQTIHQWPATLVQPVGSPLSLECTVEGTSNPNLYWYRQAAGRGLQLLFYSVGIGQISSEVPQNLSASRPQDRQFILSSKKLLLSDSGFYLCAWSVPGVYEQYFGPGTRLTVT.

This clone was picked up a small number of times. The CDR3 nucleotides read TGTGCCAGCTCACTAGGTCTTCGGGGTTACGAGCAGTACTTC. Translated, it gives CASSLGLRGYEQYF. The V and J genes are TRBV6-5 and TRBJ2-7, with D possibly matching TRBD2 (5 bases). The CDR3 spans 14 residues. Trimming left V 8 bases short and J 4 bases short, with 18 bases between. CDR1 MNHEY and CDR2 SVGAGI come from the germline V gene.

V usage is TRBV21-1 and J usage is TRBJ1-1. TRBV21-1 is listed as a pseudogene. CDR3 length: 14 residues. CDR3 in amino acids: CASSNARGRTEAFF. For the CDR3, the DNA is TGTGCCAGCAGCAACGCGCGGGGGAGGACTGAAGCTTTCTTT.

The chain couples TRBV5-1 to TRBJ2-3; D is uncertain. The CDR3 runs 17 residues. Per germline, CDR1 SGHRS and CDR2 YFSETQ. Trimming removed 0 bases at V and 2 bases at J, with 16 bases between. The CDR3 region has the DNA TGCGCCAGCAGCTTGGCCGGCAGGACGGGTGCCACAGATACGCAGTATTTT. Amino acids: CASSLAGRTGATDTQYF.

The chain carries TRBV25-1 and TRBJ1-1; 7 bases line up with TRBD1. The germline gives CDR1 MGHDK, CDR2 SYGVNS. Losses at the gene ends were 4 bases for V and 1 base for J; bases not matched to a gene: 3. This CDR3 spans 14 amino acids. The CDR3 spells CASSGTGANTEAFF. The CDR3 bases are TGTGCCAGCAGTGGTACAGGGGCGAACACTGAAGCTTTCTTT. Variable domain in full (rest from reference TRBV25-1 and TRBJ1-1): EADIYQTPRYLVIGTGKKITLECSQTMGHDKMYWYQQDPGMELHLIHYSYGVNSTEKGDLSSESTVSRIRTEHFPLTLESARPSHTSQYLCASSGTGANTEAFFGQGTRLTVV.

The genes are TRBV13 and TRBJ1-6; 7 bases line up with TRBD1. This CDR3 has 15 amino acids. The trim removed 2 bases at V and 10 bases at J, leaving 8 bases unmatched. The V gene's germline CDR1 is PRHDT and CDR2 FYEKMQ (reference sequence). CDR3 amino acids: CASSLFDRDKSPLHF. CDR3 bases: TGTGCCAGCAGCTTATTTGACAGGGACAAATCACCCCTCCACTTT.

Worth noting for this clone: An end of the junction does not agree with germline; a read error may underlie this. The gene calls are TRBV6-1 and TRBJ1-2; 7 bases agree with TRBD1. The CDR3 consists of 11 residues. Germline assignment: CDR1 MNHNS and CDR2 SASEGT. CDR3 sequence reads: CASRGGYGYTF. CDR3 DNA: TGTGCGAGCAGGGGGGGGTATGGCTACACCTTC.

The chain is built from TRBV20-1 and TRBJ2-1; unclear D gene. The V end was cut by 3 bases, the J end by 12 bases, with 12 bases between. CDR3 length: 11 residues. Germline V CDR1 and CDR2: DFQATT, SNEGSKA (reference sequence). The CDR3 spells CSASSRTGQFF. The CDR3 region has the DNA TGCAGTGCTAGTAGCCGAACGGGGCAGTTCTTC.

The V call is TRBV28, the J call TRBJ1-2; D gene uncertain. This CDR3 spans 16 amino acids. The germline gives CDR1 MDHEN, CDR2 SYDVKM. V lost 3 bases and J 5 bases, leaving 19 bases between the germline ends. CDR3 loop: CASSLYDQVSSYGYTF. Written as DNA, the CDR3 is TGTGCCAGCAGTTTGTACGATCAGGTCTCGTCGTATGGCTACACCTTC.

The chain has TRBV5-1 and TRBJ1-5; D is uncertain. The CDR3 sequence is 14 residues long. Germline V gives CDR1 SGHRS, CDR2 YFSETQ. Trimming stripped 1 base from V and 5 bases from J, with 10 bases between. The CDR3 region is CASSLSGTHQPQHF. CDR3 nucleotide sequence: TGCGCCAGCAGCTTGAGCGGCACTCATCAGCCCCAGCATTTT.

This clone was counted once. The chain carries TRBV29-1 and TRBJ2-1, with 8 bases fitting TRBD1. The CDR3 sequence is 14 residues long. V was clipped by 3 bases and J by 7 bases; unmatched bases: 8. Germline-derived CDR1 and CDR2 are SQVTM and ANQGSEA. The CDR3 region is CSVDSGGRVNEQFF. In DNA, the CDR3 is TGCAGCGTTGATTCAGGGGGCCGGGTAAATGAGCAGTTCTTC.

V and J are TRBV5-1 and TRBJ2-7; D gene uncertain. Per germline, CDR1 SGHRS and CDR2 YFSETQ. Between the trimmed V and J ends, which lost 0 bases and 5 bases, there was a span of 15 bases. The CDR3 has 15 residues. CDR3: CASSLAAGKPHEQYF. The CDR3 DNA reads TGCGCCAGCAGCTTGGCGGCAGGAAAACCCCACGAGCAGTACTTC.

The J gene is TRBJ2-4, the V gene TRBV7-6; 12 nucleotides agree with TRBD1. Germline CDR1 reads SGHVS; CDR2 reads FNYEAQ. After removal of 5 bases from V and 6 bases from J, the junction contained 17 bases not matched to a gene. This CDR3 is 19 amino acids long. The CDR3 region is CASSPRIPGQGAFGNIQYF. CDR3 bases: TGTGCCAGCAGCCCTAGGATCCCGGGACAGGGGGCGTTTGGAAACATTCAGTACTTC.

Only one count was recorded for this clone. V and J are TRBV28 and TRBJ2-7, with D perhaps given as TRBD1 or TRBD2 (5 bases each). Trimming shortened V by 5 bases and J by 4 bases, and 18 bases separated the two germline ends. The CDR3 totals 15 residues. From germline, CDR1 is MDHEN and CDR2 SYDVKM. The CDR3: CASSPSGHGAYEQYF. In nucleotides, the CDR3 is TGTGCCAGCAGTCCCAGTGGACACGGGGCTTACGAGCAGTACTTC.

This clone turned up a few times. The chain employs TRBV7-2 and TRBJ1-2, with D hard to call. Trimming left V 5 bases short and J 8 bases short, with 15 bases between. Looked up from germline, CDR1 is SGHTA and CDR2 is FQGNSA. The CDR3 is 13 amino acids. Here the CDR3 DNA reads TGTGCCAGCAGCCGCCCGGAGGATAGGGGCTACACCTTC. It specifies CASSRPEDRGYTF.

Concerning this clone itself: A much larger clone sits a single nucleotide away, making a read error possible. CDR3 sequence reads: CASSPGWTGAAGELFF. CDR3 nucleotide sequence: TGCGCCAGCAGCCCGGGGTGGACAGGGGCGGCCGGGGAGCTGTTTTTT. The chain uses TRBV5-1 and TRBJ2-2; 9 bases are shared with TRBD1. V was pared by 4 bases and J by 6 bases, with 10 bases of the junction left unmatched. Germline CDR1 is SGHRS and CDR2 is YFSETQ. The CDR3 loop spans 16 amino acids.

The chain employs TRBV11-1 and TRBJ2-1, with 8 bases identical to TRBD1. This CDR3 has 15 amino acids. Germline CDR1 is SGHAT and CDR2 is FQDESV (reference sequence). The ends lost 5 bases at V and 10 bases at J; junction bases unmatched: 13. The CDR3 reads CASSLRQGPFVEQFF. CDR3 sequence (DNA): TGTGCCAGCAGCCTTAGACAGGGGCCCTTCGTGGAGCAGTTCTTC.

This clone came up a few times. The genes are TRBV6-5 and TRBJ1-1; 8 bases fit TRBD1. The germline CDR1 and CDR2 sequences are MNHEY and SVGAGI. V lost 1 base and J lost 0; bases outside the gene matches: 4. The CDR3 has 16 amino acids. The CDR3 reads CASSYLPGGVNTEAFF. CDR3 DNA sequence: TGTGCCAGCAGTTACTTGCCAGGGGGCGTGAACACTGAAGCTTTCTTT.

V usage is TRBV9 and J usage is TRBJ1-1; TRBD1 might be the D (6 bases). The CDR3 extends over 14 amino acids. Germline assignment: CDR1 SGDLS and CDR2 YYNGEE. Trimming removed 0 bases from V and 4 bases from J, with 10 bases in between. The DNA for the CDR3 is TGTGCCAGCAGCGTAGCAGGGGCCGGCACTGAAGCTTTCTTT. This encodes CASSVAGAGTEAFF.

A single count supports this clone. The V call is TRBV7-9, the J call TRBJ1-1; unclear D gene. This CDR3 spans 14 amino acids. CDR1 and CDR2 (germline): SEHNR, FQNEAQ (reference sequence). The V end was cut by 0 bases, the J end by 1 base, with 6 bases between. CDR3 DNA: TGTGCCAGCAGCTTAGCGAACGGGAACACTGAAGCTTTCTTT. Protein sequence: CASSLANGNTEAFF.

This clone has a single count. This chain connects TRBV6-1 to TRBJ2-7; the match to TRBD1 covers 7 bases. J gave up 4 bases and V 4 bases, and 7 bases lay outside the gene matches. The germline V gene has CDR1 MNHNS and CDR2 SASEGT. The CDR3 has 14 amino acids. The CDR3 loop reads CASSVLGQNYEQYF. In DNA form, the CDR3 reads TGTGCCAGCAGTGTTTTGGGACAGAATTACGAGCAGTACTTC.

V usage is TRBV30 and J usage is TRBJ1-2; D is unresolved. This CDR3 contains 13 residues. V was clipped by 3 bases and J by 3 bases, with 11 bases between them. From germline, CDR1 is GTSNPN and CDR2 SVGIG (reference sequence). The CDR3 is CAWSYGVDYGYTF. The DNA for the CDR3 is TGTGCCTGGAGCTATGGAGTGGACTATGGCTACACCTTC. Filled out from reference TRBV30 and TRBJ1-2, the complete variable domain reads SQTIHQWPATLVQPVGSPLSLECTVEGTSNPNLYWYRQAAGRGLQLLFYSVGIGQISSEVPQNLSASRPQDRQFILSSKKLLLSDSGFYLCAWSYGVDYGYTFGSGTRLTVV.

This rearrangement joins TRBV6-5 to TRBJ2-5, with D perhaps TRBD1 (6 bases). CDR1 is MNHEY, CDR2 SVGAGI, per germline. This CDR3 contains 15 residues. Trimming cost V 0 bases and J 3 bases, with 11 bases left between them. CDR3 sequence: CASSYSGHSKETQYF. CDR3 nucleotide sequence: TGTGCCAGCAGTTACTCGGGACACTCTAAAGAGACCCAGTACTTC.

V and J are TRBV6-6 and TRBJ2-3, with D perhaps TRBD1 or TRBD2 (6 bases each). This CDR3 has 14 amino acids. Germline values: CDR1 MNHNY, CDR2 SVGAGI (reference sequence). V dropped 5 bases and J dropped 2 bases, with 11 bases sitting between them. CDR3 protein: CASSRGVTTDTQYF. The CDR3 nucleotides are TGTGCCAGCAGTAGGGGGGTGACCACAGATACGCAGTATTTT.